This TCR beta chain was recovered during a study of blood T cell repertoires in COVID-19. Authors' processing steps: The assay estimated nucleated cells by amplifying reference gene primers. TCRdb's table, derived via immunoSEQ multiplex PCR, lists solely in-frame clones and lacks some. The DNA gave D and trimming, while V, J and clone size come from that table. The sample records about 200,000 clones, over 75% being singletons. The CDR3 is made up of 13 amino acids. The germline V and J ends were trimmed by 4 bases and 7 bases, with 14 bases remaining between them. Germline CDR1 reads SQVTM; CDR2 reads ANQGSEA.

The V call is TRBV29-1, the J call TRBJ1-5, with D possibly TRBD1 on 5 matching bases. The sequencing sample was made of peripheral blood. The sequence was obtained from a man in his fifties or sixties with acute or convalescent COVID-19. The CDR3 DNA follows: TGCAGCGTTGGTACAGGCTTGGGCCAGCCCCAGCATTTT. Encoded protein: CSVGTGLGQPQHF.